These 12 T cell receptor beta chains came from one sample sequenced in a study of regulatory T cells in long-lasting Graves disease. In building TCR beta libraries, iRepertoire HTBI primers were used together with Arm-PCR of CDR3 regions. TCRdb fed the multiplex PCR reads into MiXCR, producing one record per CDR3 protein. The sample includes hundreds of thousands of distinct CDR3 sequences, approximately 22% seen only once; the top ten take approximately 14%. Time point defined: persistent/refractory GD, antithyroid drugs over 5 years with positive TRAb. With RNA extracted from PBMCs as input, the TCR library was made. The input for sequencing was peripheral blood mononuclear cells (PBMCs), taken when the disease was refractory, from a patient treated with antithyroid drugs. The receptors were sampled from a female donor with Graves disease.

This clonotype was counted a few times. The V gene is TRBV29-1, the J gene TRBJ1-3; D unresolved. The germline V gene encodes CDR1 SQVTM and CDR2 ANQGSEA. This CDR3 has 14 residues. Between the trimmed V and J ends, which lost 5 bases and 0 bases, there was a span of 11 bases. The CDR3 DNA reads as TGCAGCGTTTTCGACTCTACCTCTGGAAACACCATATATTTT. As protein: CSVFDSTSGNTIYF.

The chain recombines TRBV6-2 or TRBV6-3 with TRBJ2-2; D gene uncertain. Germline CDR1 reads MNHEY; CDR2 reads SVGEGT. V gave up 4 bases and J gave up 7 bases, with 13 bases separating them. This CDR3 contains 14 residues. The CDR3 protein is CASSFTYPIGELFF. CDR3 nucleotides: TGTGCCAGCAGTTTTACTTATCCGATCGGGGAGCTGTTTTTT.

Notes on this clonotype: This may be a read error: a much more frequent sequence differs by one nucleotide. The V call is TRBV20-1, the J call TRBJ2-4; 7 positions agree with TRBD2. The J call may be wrong; the DNA end is better matched by TRBJ2-7. Germline lookup yields CDR1 DFQATT and CDR2 SNEGSKA (reference sequence). The CDR3 runs 17 residues. The CDR3 DNA reads as TGCAGTGCTAGAGCCCCACCCATAAGCGGGAATGGCTGCGAGCAGTACTTC. Translated: CSARAPPISGNGCEQYF.

About this clonotype itself: One base away lies a much larger clone, so this may be a sequencing read error. The gene calls are TRBV6-1 and TRBJ2-7; D gene ambiguous. This CDR3 has 13 residues. Per germline, CDR1 MNHNS and CDR2 SASEGT. The CDR3 nucleotides read TGTGCCAGCAGCGCGGATCGTTCCTACGGGCAGTACTTC. It translates to CASSADRSYGQYF.

This clonotype was found a few times. The CDR3 DNA is TGTGCCAGCAGCGTGGAGGACGGGAGGGGAGAGACCCAGTACTTC. Translation gives CASSVEDGRGETQYF. This chain uses TRBV9 with TRBJ2-5, with 8 bases lining up with TRBD2. Germline V lookup: CDR1 SGDLS, CDR2 YYNGEE. The trim removed 2 bases at V and 4 bases at J, leaving 7 bases unmatched. This CDR3 is 15 amino acids long. Variable domain in full (rest from reference TRBV9 and TRBJ2-5): DSGVTQTPKHLITATGQRVTLRCSPRSGDLSVYWYQQSLDQGLQFLIQYYNGEERAKGNILERFSAQQFPDLHSELNLSSLELGDSALYFCASSVEDGRGETQYFGPGTRLLVL.

This clonotype was picked up a small number of times. The chain carries TRBV20-1 and TRBJ2-7, with 9 bases identical to TRBD1. The CDR3 loop spans 16 amino acids. From germline, CDR1 is DFQATT and CDR2 SNEGSKA (reference sequence). The V gene end was trimmed by 3 bases and the J gene end by 3 bases; junction bases not matched to a gene: 12. The CDR3 DNA reads TGCAGTGCTAGTGGCCCAAGACAGGGGGTGTTCTACGAGCAGTACTTC. The encoded protein is CSASGPRQGVFYEQYF.

The chain is built from TRBV6-1 and TRBJ1-6; TRBD1 aligns across 8 bases. V shed 6 bases, J shed 7 bases, and the junction held 8 bases outside the gene matches. Germline V gene sequence: CDR1 MNHNS, CDR2 SASEGT. The CDR3 contains 15 residues. CDR3 protein: CASRRTGSQNSPLHF. The CDR3 nucleotides read TGTGCCAGCAGACGGACAGGGAGCCAGAATTCACCCCTCCACTTT.

This clonotype was counted between two and nine times. The rearrangement links TRBV7-9 to TRBJ2-5; 7 nucleotides match TRBD2. This CDR3 has 15 amino acids. Germline CDR1 is SEHNR and CDR2 is FQNEAQ (reference sequence). Trimming took 5 bases from V and 2 from J; bases not matched to a gene: 8. In DNA form, the CDR3 reads TGTGCCAGCAGCGTCGGGCGGGGGTCACAAGAGACCCAGTACTTC. It specifies CASSVGRGSQETQYF. The variable domain in full, with the rest retrieved from reference TRBV7-9 and TRBJ2-5, is DTGVSQNPRHKITKRGQNVTFRCDPISEHNRLYWYRQTLGQGPEFLTYFQNEAQLEKSRLLSDRFSAERPKGSFSTLEIQRTEQGDSAMYLCASSVGRGSQETQYFGPGTRLLVL.

The J gene is TRBJ1-1, the V gene TRBV28, with TRBD1 matching 7 bases. Trimming removed 3 bases from V and 6 bases from J; junction bases left unmatched: 7. The CDR3 runs to 14 residues. Germline loops: CDR1 MDHEN, CDR2 SYDVKM. The CDR3 loop reads CASSFTGEGAEAFF. In DNA, the CDR3 is TGTGCCAGCAGTTTCACAGGGGAAGGAGCTGAAGCTTTCTTT.

V and J are TRBV11-2 and TRBJ2-7; perhaps D is TRBD1 or TRBD2 (5 bases each). This CDR3 spans 14 amino acids. V was shortened by 0 bases and J by 3 bases, with 9 bases between the two germline ends. Germline assignment: CDR1 SGHAT and CDR2 FQNNGV. The CDR3 protein is CASSLEGPNYEQYF. The CDR3 DNA is TGTGCCAGCAGCTTAGAGGGACCTAACTACGAGCAGTACTTC.

This clonotype occurred many times. This rearrangement joins TRBV29-1 to TRBJ1-1, with a possible D match to TRBD1 (6 bases). The germline V and J ends were trimmed by 1 base and 5 bases, with 11 bases remaining between them. Germline CDR1 is SQVTM and CDR2 is ANQGSEA. CDR3 length: 13 residues. The CDR3 DNA is TGCAGCGTTGAAGGGGGGCTAAGGACTGAAGCTTTCTTT. It encodes CSVEGGLRTEAFF.

With regard to this clonotype: This sequence may be a read error, since a much larger clone differs from it by one base. The V call is TRBV16, the J call TRBJ1-2; D ambiguous. This CDR3 is 14 amino acids long. CDR1 is KGHSY and CDR2 is FQNENV in the germline V gene. CDR3 sequence reads: CASGQSAANYGYTF. Written as DNA, the CDR3 is TGTGCCAGCGGCCAATCGGCAGCGAACTATGGCTACACCTTC. The variable domain in full, completed from reference TRBV16 and TRBJ1-2, reads GEEVAQTPKHLVRGEGQKAKLYCAPIKGHSYVFWYQQVLKNEFKFLISFQNENVFDETGMPKERFSAKCLPNSPCSLEIQATKLEDSAVYFCASGQSAANYGYTFGSGTRLTVV.